This TCR beta chain was profiled in a study of blood T cell repertoires in COVID-19. This CDR3 is 17 amino acids long. Germline V gene sequence: CDR1 MNHNS, CDR2 SASEGT. Trimming stripped 4 bases from V and 5 bases from J, with 21 bases between. TCRdb's copy holds only in-frame clones and misses some; the assay was immunoSEQ multiplex PCR. The sample includes approximately 180,000 clones, roughly 87% of them seen just once. The study drew participants aged about 18 to 89 years from 20 to 30 US areas. The receptor was isolated from a woman aged 40 to 55 with acute COVID-19. V is TRBV6-1 and J is TRBJ1-5; maybe TRBD1 (5 bases). The sequenced sample was PBMCs or T cells enriched from blood (not recorded which). The CDR3 DNA follows: TGTGCCAGCAGTGGGGGCAGGGTATTGTTCTCGGATCAGCCCCAGCATTTT. Its protein is CASSGGRVLFSDQPQHF.